One and the same sample provided the 12 T cell receptor beta chains below, sequenced in a study of blood T cell repertoires in COVID-19. Clones were read by immunoSEQ multiplex PCR, and TCRdb kept only the in-frame ones, dropping some. The data hold hundreds of thousands of clones, with roughly 89% observed a single time. What was sequenced was PBMCs or T cells enriched from blood (not recorded which). The receptors come from a woman between 35 and 50 years old who had recovered from COVID-19.

This rearrangement joins TRBV20-1 to TRBJ2-7; D remains unclear. The CDR3 is made up of 11 amino acids. The V end was cut by 5 bases, the J end by 0 bases, with 5 bases between. Germline CDR1 is DFQATT and CDR2 is SNEGSKA (reference sequence). The DNA of the CDR3 is TGCAGTGCTCTCCGCTCCTACGAGCAGTACTTC. Residues: CSALRSYEQYF.

The rearrangement joins TRBV7-2 to TRBJ1-1; D call uncertain. The CDR3 sequence is 12 residues long. Trimming removed 3 bases from V and 11 bases from J, with 13 bases in between. Germline V gives CDR1 SGHTA, CDR2 FQGNSA. CDR3 DNA: TGTGCCAGCAGCTTGAACGAGGTGCGGGCTTTCTTT. Translating it yields CASSLNEVRAFF.

The J gene is TRBJ1-2, the V gene TRBV4-1; TRBD1 aligns across 7 bases. CDR3 length equals 14 residues. V was clipped by 3 bases and J by 9 bases; unmatched bases: 10. Germline CDR1 reads MGHRA; CDR2 reads YSYEKL. As DNA, the CDR3 is TGCGCCAGCAGCCACGATCGGACAGGCAGAAGCTACACCTTC. It translates to CASSHDRTGRSYTF.

This chain uses TRBV6-2 or TRBV6-3 with TRBJ1-1; D gene unclear. The CDR3 is 15 amino acids. Germline CDR1 reads MNHEY; CDR2 reads SVGEGT. V gave up 0 bases and J gave up 1 base, with 9 bases separating them. The CDR3 loop reads CASSYSKAGNTEAFF. The CDR3 bases are TGTGCCAGCAGTTACTCGAAAGCAGGGAACACTGAAGCTTTCTTT.

This chain joins TRBV28 and TRBJ2-7; no definite D call. The CDR3 loop spans 13 amino acids. The germline V gene has CDR1 MDHEN and CDR2 SYDVKM. Trimming cost V 8 bases and J 1 base, with 12 bases left between them. As DNA, the CDR3 is TGTGCCAGCGGTACGTTCACTTCCTACGAGCAGTACTTC. Its translation is CASGTFTSYEQYF.

This clone was seen a few times. The rearrangement joins TRBV14 to TRBJ2-1, with TRBD2 matching over 12 bases. Germline V gene data show CDR1 as SGHDN and CDR2 as FVKESK. Trimming cost V 4 bases and J 4 bases; bases outside gene matches: 5. The CDR3 is 16 amino acids. The CDR3: CASSRLAGALYNEQFF. The CDR3 DNA reads as TGTGCCAGCAGCCGACTAGCGGGAGCGTTGTACAATGAGCAGTTCTTC.

The table lists this clone with a count of one. J is TRBJ2-2 and V is TRBV3-1 (or the pseudogene TRBV3-2), with D uncertain. Between the trimmed V and J ends, which lost 2 bases and 6 bases, there was a span of 7 bases. The CDR3 totals 13 residues. The germline V gene has CDR1 LGHDT and CDR2 YNNKEL (reference sequence). This chain's CDR3 is CASSQSGSGELFF. The CDR3 DNA is TGTGCCAGCAGCCAATCCGGTTCCGGGGAGCTGTTTTTT.

This clone was observed a few times. The chain employs TRBV7-2 and TRBJ1-4; D gene ambiguous. This CDR3 has 17 amino acids. V was pared by 4 bases and J by 3 bases, with 18 bases between. CDR1 and CDR2 from the germline V gene are SGHTA and FQGNSA. CDR3: CASSSGLPIGPNEKLFF. DNA of the CDR3: TGTGCCAGCAGCTCAGGACTGCCCATAGGTCCTAATGAAAAACTGTTTTTT.

The genes are TRBV19 and TRBJ2-7; 13 bases line up with TRBD2. Germline V gene data show CDR1 as LNHDA and CDR2 as SQIVND (reference sequence). The V and J ends lost 7 bases and 1 base, in that order; junction bases with no gene match: 7. This CDR3 is built from 16 residues. The chain's CDR3 is CASKRLAGGGSYEQYF. For the CDR3, the DNA is TGTGCCAGTAAAAGACTAGCGGGAGGAGGATCCTACGAGCAGTACTTC.

The chain links TRBV18 to TRBJ2-7, with D hard to call. Germline-derived CDR1 and CDR2 are KGHSH and LQKENI. The CDR3 spans 12 residues. Trimming stripped 6 bases from V and 3 bases from J, with 9 bases between. In DNA, the CDR3 is TGTGCCAGCTCGTCAGGATTCTACGAGCAGTACGTC. This codes for CASSSGFYEQYV.

V usage is TRBV5-1 and J usage is TRBJ2-1; the D is unclear. V gave up 4 bases and J gave up 5 bases, with 10 bases separating them. Germline loops: CDR1 SGHRS, CDR2 YFSETQ. The CDR3 sequence is 13 residues long. The CDR3 loop reads CASSPHRDNEQFF. For the CDR3, the DNA is TGCGCCAGCAGCCCCCACAGAGACAATGAGCAGTTCTTC.

V gene TRBV28 combines with J gene TRBJ2-3, with 7 bases that match TRBD1. The V gene's germline CDR1 is MDHEN and CDR2 SYDVKM. The CDR3 is 14 amino acids. J lost 5 bases, V lost 7 bases, and 9 bases had no gene match. The DNA for the CDR3 is TGTGCCAGCAAAGGGGGCGCCCTGGGAGATACGCAGTATTTT. As protein: CASKGGALGDTQYF.